The text below deals with one T cell receptor (beta chain). CDR1 and CDR2 from the germline V gene are WNHNN and SYGVQD (reference sequence). V was cut by 6 bases and J by 9 bases, with 18 bases left in between. This CDR3 is 13 amino acids long. In the PCR, 60 Vbeta and 13 Jbeta primers were used. Data came from immunoSEQ multiplex PCR; TCRdb stores just in-frame clones and leaves some out. The data contain roughly 70,000 clones, approximately 90% of them singletons. The data derive from a study of cytomegalovirus exposure and HLA in healthy donors. About the research overall: From about 170 million T cells, an earlier analysis saw 90 million to 130 million unique TCR beta sequences.

Sequenced: PBMCs. The receptor's source is a woman in her thirties in good health and CMV-seropositive. The rearrangement uses TRBV10-1 and TRBJ2-7; TRBD1 is a possible D gene (6 bases). CDR3 DNA: TGCGCCAGCAGCCGAGGGCCAGGGGCGGTGCAGTACTTC. It translates to CASSRGPGAVQYF.